The clone carrying this T cell receptor (beta chain) occurred a few times. Its target is not known. Germline loops: CDR1 SGHAT, CDR2 FQDESV (reference sequence). The junction had 12 bases not matched to a gene; V was cut back by 1 base and J by 10 bases. The CDR3 is 15 residues long. The data derive from a study of a mutant IDH1 vaccine in newly diagnosed glioma. For the study at large: Patients got their first vaccination 4-6 weeks after radiotherapy alone, or with temozolomide cycles. Whole-study findings and limits: Researchers report vaccine-induced immune responses in 80% to 95% of patients.

Indicated time point: week 23, last vaccination. Vaccinated patients received 300 ug of mutant IDH1 20-mer peptide per dose, with topical imiquimod. The method was immunoSEQ multiplex PCR; TCRdb's version includes in-frame clones alone and lacks a portion of them. The sample shows about 82,000 clones, 85% of them seen only once. This TCR came from a young man with glioma. Some clones in this sample may be carry-over from other donors' samples. This chain connects TRBV11-1 to TRBJ1-1, with 7 bases lining up with TRBD1. This sample comprised PBMCs, obtained from a glioma patient whose treatment included an IDH1 peptide vaccine. The CDR3 sequence: CASSLGTTGECAAFF. CDR3 bases: TGTGCCAGCAGCTTAGGGACCACAGGGGAATGCGCAGCTTTCTTT.